This T cell receptor (beta chain) came from a study of Graves' ophthalmopathy and Graves' hyperthyroidism (dated by TCRdb to the late 2010s). Concerning the study at large: Peripheral blood was collected at initial diagnosis, prior to any treatment. Following sampling, methimazole starting at 30 mg daily was administered to hyperthyroidism patients, and high-dose intravenous methylprednisolone was administered to ophthalmopathy patients. The study used signatures of the TCR beta repertoire to tell Graves' ophthalmopathy apart from Graves' hyperthyroidism and to predict which patients would progress to ophthalmopathy. An independent validation cohort was composed of some 19 hyperthyroidism patients and 17 patients who later progressed from hyperthyroidism to ophthalmopathy. T-cell repertoires of thyroid tissue and blood were compared in 5 or 6 hyperthyroidism patients. To explore V-J signatures distinguishing ophthalmopathy from hyperthyroidism, a discovery set of under 110 patients (fewer than 45 ophthalmopathy, 55 to 60 stable hyperthyroidism) was enrolled. In total, 135 blood samples were TCR-sequenced: fewer than 50 ophthalmopathy, approximately 80 hyperthyroidism and about 17 hyperthyroidism-to-ophthalmopathy patients. Study-level results and caveats: Ophthalmopathy was separated from stable hyperthyroidism by the 13-signature model with roughly 88% sensitivity and about 81% specificity in cross-validation and with 80%/75% in the test set. Most of the expanded thyroid clonotypes with a frequency above 0.001 were also detected in blood, and it was suggested that the thyroid immune response may be reflected by blood repertoires. In validation, the model predicted ophthalmopathy progression with nearly 71% sensitivity and about 77% specificity; some 13 predicted patients were CT-confirmed with GO in a median of approximately six months. Sample size was not statistically predetermined, and group allocation was not concealed from the investigators.

Ophthalmopathy patients were characterized by moderately to severely active disease, a Clinical Activity Score of at least 3, a NOSPECS grade of at least 4, and a disease duration under 3 months. Patients with other autoimmune diseases, uncontrolled infections, pregnancy or lactation were excluded. Diagnosis was based on clinical symptoms, serum thyroxine, TRAb, thyroid ultrasound and orbital computed tomography. Ficoll-Paque density gradient centrifugation was used to isolate PBMCs from 10 ml of fresh peripheral blood. Total RNA was extracted using Trizol reagent, and RNA quality was checked on an Agilent 2100 Bioanalyzer. For repertoire sequencing, the TCR beta CDR3 regions were amplified from RNA transcripts. The first round of RT-PCR was done with HTBI primers and the Qiagen OneStep RT-PCR kit, and was followed by a second round of multiplex PCR, then size selection and purification. The libraries underwent paired-end sequencing with 100 bp reads on an Illumina HiSeq2000. In the authors' own workflow: Reads were processed with SOAPnuke, discarding reads with adapters, uncalled bases, mean Phred below 15, or no exact constant-primer or identifier match. COPE v1.2.5 was used to merge the high-quality paired reads. Each unique nucleotide sequence was defined as a clonotype, and clonotypes were aligned to IMGT TRB V, D and J references with MiTCR v1.1. Only V-J combinations with frequency above 0.0001 were analysed, covering about 99% of repertoires. A TCR clonal expansion and chaos score per V-J combination was defined as the ratio of F50 clonal expansion to chaos observed in the TCRdist matrix. Welch's t-statistics and random forest were used to narrow the features down to approximately twelve V-J combinations, which were then fed into a naive Bayes classifier. The Morisita-Horn index was used to measure how similar the thyroid and blood repertoires were. Using fastp trimming at Q25 and MiXCR clonotype assembly, TCRdb reanalyzed the public sequencing data and kept in-frame beta chains. For every CDR3 protein sequence, its rows merge into one entry that carries the most common genes and DNA. These V and J calls derive from TCRdb rather than the authors' analysis. Here the sample has about 240,000 distinct CDR3 sequences; 45% to 55% occur a single time. The top ten constitute more than 45% of the sample.

As regards this clonotype: There is no known antigen for this receptor. Mismatch with germline at one junction end may stem from a read error.

The TCR was taken from an adult man with Graves' ophthalmopathy. The specimen was peripheral blood.

The sequenced DNA: TGTGCCAGCAACTTATCGCAGGGTCAAGAGACCCAGTACTTC. Its translation is CASNLSQGQETQYF. In this chain, TRBV7-9 is recombined with TRBJ2-5, and perhaps TRBD1 as D gene, on 5 matching bases. The CDR3 measures 14 amino acids from cysteine to phenylalanine. The kept DNA is CDR3 alone, 42 bases in frame from the first base. The germline V gene (reference sequence) provides CDR1 SEHNR and CDR2 FQNEAQ.